This T cell receptor (beta chain) emerged from a study of shared T cell receptors in the human thymus. From germline, CDR1 is SQVTM and CDR2 ANQGSEA. This CDR3 comprises 14 residues. V was clipped by 7 bases and J by 1 base, with 16 bases between them. The protocol was immunoSEQ multiplex PCR, while the TCRdb copy is restricted to in-frame clones and leaves out a portion. The sample lists roughly 550,000 clones, roughly 74% occurring once. The sample was also reused in another study, on human thymus T cells. That publication notes: Resections from corrective heart surgery supplied the thymus tissue.

The specimen sequenced was thymocytes. This chain links TRBV29-1 with TRBJ1-1; tentative D call: TRBD1 (5 bases). The clonotype was recovered from a boy under three years old with a congenital heart defect. The CDR3 region has the DNA TGCAGCGCCCTTGGGGGGTTGGGGAACACTGAAGCTTTCTTT. Amino acids: CSALGGLGNTEAFF.